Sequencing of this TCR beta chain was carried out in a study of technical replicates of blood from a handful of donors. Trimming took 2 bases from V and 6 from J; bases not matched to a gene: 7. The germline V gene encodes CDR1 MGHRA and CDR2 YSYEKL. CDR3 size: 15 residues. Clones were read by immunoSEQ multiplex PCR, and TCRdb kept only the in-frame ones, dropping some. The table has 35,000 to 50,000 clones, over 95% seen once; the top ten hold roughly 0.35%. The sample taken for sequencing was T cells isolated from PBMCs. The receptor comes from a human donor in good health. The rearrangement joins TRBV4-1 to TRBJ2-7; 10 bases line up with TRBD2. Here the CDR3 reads CASSQKAGGPGEQYF. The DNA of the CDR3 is TGCGCCAGCAGCCAAAAAGCGGGAGGGCCTGGCGAGCAGTACTTC.